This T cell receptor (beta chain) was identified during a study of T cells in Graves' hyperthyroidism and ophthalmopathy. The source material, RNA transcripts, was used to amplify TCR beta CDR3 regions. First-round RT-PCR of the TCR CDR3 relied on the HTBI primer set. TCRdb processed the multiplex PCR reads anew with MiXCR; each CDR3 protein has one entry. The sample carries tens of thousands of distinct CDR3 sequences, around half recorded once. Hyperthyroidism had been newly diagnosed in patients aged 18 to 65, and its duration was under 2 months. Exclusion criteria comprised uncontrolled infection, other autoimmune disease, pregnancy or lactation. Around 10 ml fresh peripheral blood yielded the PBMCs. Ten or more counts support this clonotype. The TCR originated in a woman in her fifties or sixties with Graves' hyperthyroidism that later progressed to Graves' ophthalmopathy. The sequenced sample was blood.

CDR3 in DNA: TGTGCCAGCAGCCAGGGGATAGGGGTCTATGGCTACACCTTC. Translated, it gives CASSQGIGVYGYTF. The chain employs TRBV12-3 or TRBV12-4 and TRBJ1-2, with D possibly TRBD1 on 6 matching bases. V lost 6 bases, J lost 4 bases, and 15 bases lay in between. There are 14 residues in the CDR3.